The rows below give T cell receptor beta chains drawn from one sample of a study of cytomegalovirus exposure and HLA in healthy donors. Assay used: immunoSEQ multiplex PCR; TCRdb lists only in-frame clones, some missing. The table lists 250,000 to 350,000 clones, roughly 85% of them singletons. The specimen sequenced was PBMCs. Receptors originate from a man aged 35 to 55 in good health and CMV-seropositive. Both conserved end residues are part of each CDR3. Fields, in order: D gene, V gene, clone size, J gene, CDR3 protein, CDR3 DNA. The D gene is left open where the match is weak. Not every row has a clone size; where given, it reads once, few, many or a size class.

TRBD1	TRBV19	-	TRBJ2-6	CASSRDRGSGANVLTF	TGTGCCAGTAGCCGGGACAGGGGCTCTGGGGCCAACGTCCTGACTTTC
TRBD1	TRBV5-7	once	TRBJ1-5	CASSPIDRVRGNQPQHF	TGTGCCAGCAGCCCCATAGACAGGGTCCGAGGCAATCAGCCCCAGCATTTT
-	TRBV5-1	-	TRBJ2-7	CASSFGGRGYEQYF	TGCGCCAGCAGCTTCGGGGGGCGCGGGTACGAGCAGTACTTC
TRBD2	TRBV14	-	TRBJ2-3	CASSHVGGWADTQYF	TGTGCCAGCAGCCACGTGGGAGGGTGGGCAGATACGCAGTATTTT
TRBD2	TRBV5-4	-	TRBJ2-1	CASSFGGRAEEFF	TGTGCCAGCAGCTTTGGCGGGAGGGCCGAAGAGTTCTTC
TRBD1	TRBV6-5	-	TRBJ2-3	CASSYSGQGSTDTQYF	TGTGCCAGCAGTTACTCGGGACAGGGTAGTACAGATACGCAGTATTTT
-	TRBV4-1	-	TRBJ1-1	CASSQEAPGQMNTEAFF	TGCGCCAGCAGCCAGGAGGCCCCGGGACAAATGAACACTGAAGCTTTCTTT
TRBD2	TRBV7-3	-	TRBJ2-1	CASSPLGLAAYNEQFF	TGTGCCAGCAGCCCCCTGGGACTAGCGGCCTACAATGAGCAGTTCTTC
-	TRBV6-5	-	TRBJ2-1	CATRRVDEQFF	TGTGCCACAAGGAGGGTAGATGAGCAGTTCTTC
-	TRBV2	-	TRBJ1-2	CASSRTEIYGYTF	TGTGCCAGCAGCAGGACAGAGATCTATGGCTACACCTTC
TRBD2	TRBV5-4	-	TRBJ2-3	CASSSASGRGPDTQYF	TGTGCCAGCAGCTCAGCTAGCGGGAGGGGCCCAGATACGCAGTATTTT
-	TRBV5-1	-	TRBJ2-7	CASSIPAYEQYF	TGCGCCAGCAGCATCCCTGCCTACGAGCAGTACTTC
-	TRBV25-1	once	TRBJ2-5	CASSGETAQETQYF	TGTGCCAGCAGTGGAGAGACAGCCCAAGAGACCCAGTACTTC
TRBD2	TRBV2	-	TRBJ2-7	CASRVERESYEQYF	TGTGCCAGCAGGGTCGAGCGGGAATCCTACGAGCAGTACTTC
-	TRBV19	-	TRBJ2-7	CASSAGQSYEQYF	TGTGCCAGTAGTGCCGGACAGTCCTACGAGCAGTACTTC
-	TRBV5-1	-	TRBJ2-3	CASSLQGTDTQYF	TGCGCCAGCAGCTTGCAGGGGACAGATACGCAGTATTTT
TRBD1	TRBV9	-	TRBJ1-2	CASSVGQGSGYGYTF	TGTGCCAGCAGCGTAGGACAGGGGTCGGGCTATGGCTACACCTTC
TRBD2	TRBV6-6	-	TRBJ2-1	CASSYSSGSEYEQFF	TGTGCCAGCAGTTACTCTAGCGGGTCAGAATATGAGCAGTTCTTC
TRBD2	TRBV4-1	-	TRBJ2-3	CASSQRTSGRSLADTQYF	TGCGCCAGCAGCCAAAGGACTAGCGGGAGGAGTTTGGCAGATACGCAGTATTTT
-	TRBV5-4	-	TRBJ2-3	CASSSGGSSSTDTQYF	TGTGCCAGCAGCTCGGGGGGCTCATCTAGCACAGATACGCAGTATTTT
-	TRBV28	-	TRBJ2-7	CASSLPSSYEQYF	TGTGCCAGCAGTTTACCCAGTTCCTACGAGCAGTACTTC
-	TRBV5-5	-	TRBJ2-7	CASSYGQGTEQYF	TGTGCCAGCAGCTATGGCCAGGGCACCGAGCAGTACTTC
TRBD1	TRBV27	-	TRBJ1-5	CASSLQGATYSNQPQHF	TGTGCCAGCAGTTTGCAGGGGGCCACCTATAGCAATCAGCCCCAGCATTTT
-	TRBV18	few	TRBJ2-7	CASSPPASYEQYF	TGTGCCAGCTCACCACCGGCTTCCTACGAGCAGTACTTC
TRBD2	TRBV9	-	TRBJ2-2	CASSPSGSSTGELFF	TGTGCCAGCAGTCCGAGCGGGAGTTCTACCGGGGAGCTGTTTTTT
-	TRBV7-2	-	TRBJ2-3	CASSPTDTQYF	TGTGCCAGCAGCCCAACAGATACGCAGTATTTT
-	TRBV29-1	-	TRBJ2-7	CSVETGNSYEQYF	TGCAGCGTTGAGACCGGGAACTCCTACGAGCAGTACTTC
-	TRBV28	-	TRBJ2-7	CASSPVGPLVSYEQYF	TGTGCCAGCAGTCCTGTCGGTCCGCTTGTTTCCTACGAGCAGTACTTC
-	TRBV28	-	TRBJ2-1	CASRFALRSSYNEQFF	TGTGCCAGCAGATTCGCCCTAAGGAGCTCCTACAATGAGCAGTTCTTC
TRBD1	TRBV5-4	once	TRBJ1-2	CASSLGTAYGYTF	TGTGCCAGCAGCCTAGGGACAGCATATGGCTACACCTTC
-	TRBV7-9	-	TRBJ1-5	CASSLGGGNQPQHF	TGTGCCAGCAGCTTAGGTGGCGGGAATCAGCCCCAGCATTTT
TRBD2	TRBV7-7	-	TRBJ2-1	CASSPTSGRVTEQFF	TGTGCTAGCAGCCCAACTAGCGGGAGAGTTACGGAGCAGTTCTTC
-	TRBV5-1	-	TRBJ2-1	CASSLAGNSYNEQFF	TGCGCCAGCAGCTTGGCGGGGAATTCCTACAATGAGCAGTTCTTC
TRBD2	TRBV5-1	once	TRBJ2-7	CASTQGLLIAGENYEQYF	TGCGCCAGCACCCAAGGGCTCCTAATAGCGGGGGAAAACTACGAGCAGTACTTC
-	TRBV2	-	TRBJ2-7	CASRRFLADSLGEQYF	TGTGCCAGCAGAAGGTTTTTAGCGGACTCTCTGGGCGAGCAGTACTTC
TRBD1	TRBV7-6	-	TRBJ1-2	CASSFEDRGSGYTF	TGTGCCAGCAGCTTTGAGGACAGGGGGTCCGGCTACACCTTC
-	TRBV27	-	TRBJ1-5	CASSLVGQYSNQPQHF	TGTGCCAGCAGTTTAGTTGGGCAGTATAGCAATCAGCCCCAGCATTTT
TRBD2	TRBV10-3	-	TRBJ2-1	CAISETGLASNEQFF	TGTGCCATCAGTGAGACGGGACTAGCGTCGAATGAGCAGTTCTTC
-	TRBV9	once	TRBJ2-7	CASSVAPEGPYEQYF	TGTGCCAGCAGCGTAGCTCCAGAGGGCCCCTACGAGCAGTACTTC
-	TRBV6-5	-	TRBJ1-1	CASINRVNTEAFF	TGTGCCAGCATCAACAGGGTGAACACTGAAGCTTTCTTT
-	TRBV4-3	-	TRBJ1-4	CASSSRGPYNEKLFF	TGCGCCAGCAGCTCAAGGGGTCCCTATAATGAAAAACTGTTTTTT
TRBD1	TRBV7-8	-	TRBJ2-7	CASSLVAGGAYEQYF	TGTGCCAGCAGCTTAGTGGCAGGGGGTGCCTACGAGCAGTACTTC
TRBD2	TRBV28	-	TRBJ2-5	CASSLFGLAGEETQYF	TGTGCCAGCAGTTTATTTGGACTAGCGGGTGAAGAGACCCAGTACTTC
-	TRBV2	-	TRBJ2-7	CASTPDRSSYEQYF	TGTGCCAGCACCCCCGACAGGAGCTCCTACGAGCAGTACTTC
TRBD1	TRBV19	-	TRBJ2-2	CASSSTGYGELFF	TGTGCCAGTAGTTCGACAGGGTACGGGGAGCTGTTTTTT
TRBD1	TRBV18	-	TRBJ2-7	CASSPGQGIGEQYF	TGTGCCAGCTCACCTGGACAGGGGATCGGCGAGCAGTACTTC
-	TRBV6-6	few	TRBJ2-7	CASSWGLAGYEQYF	TGTGCCAGCAGTTGGGGACTTGCGGGCTACGAGCAGTACTTC
TRBD1	TRBV6-1	-	TRBJ1-5	CASMGQGSNQPQHF	TGTGCCAGCATGGGACAGGGGTCGAATCAGCCCCAGCATTTT
-	TRBV21-1	few	TRBJ1-1	CASSLRTGNTEAFF	TGTGCCAGCAGCCTCCGGACAGGGAACACTGAAGCTTTCTTT
TRBD1	TRBV9	-	TRBJ2-2	CASSVIRDRANTGELFF	TGTGCCAGCAGCGTAATTAGAGACAGGGCGAACACCGGGGAGCTGTTTTTT
-	TRBV10-3	-	TRBJ2-1	CAISERREGGEQFF	TGTGCCATCAGTGAACGGAGGGAGGGGGGTGAGCAGTTCTTC
-	TRBV28	-	TRBJ2-7	CASSSDRSYEQYF	TGTGCCAGCAGTTCAGACAGATCCTACGAGCAGTACTTC
TRBD2	TRBV4-3	-	TRBJ2-1	CASSPWPSGSDEQFF	TGCGCCAGCAGCCCGTGGCCTAGCGGGAGTGATGAGCAGTTCTTC
-	TRBV11-2	-	TRBJ2-7	CASSTWTGTYEQYF	TGTGCCAGCAGCACTTGGACGGGAACCTACGAGCAGTACTTC
-	TRBV5-6	-	TRBJ1-3	CASSTGLGRRAGNTIYF	TGTGCCAGCAGCACCGGACTTGGACGGAGAGCTGGAAACACCATATATTTT
-	TRBV7-3	-	TRBJ1-1	CASSSGQNTEAFF	TGTGCCAGCAGCTCAGGGCAGAACACTGAAGCTTTCTTT
TRBD2	TRBV29-1	-	TRBJ2-5	CSVESGDQETQYF	TGCAGCGTTGAAAGCGGGGACCAAGAGACCCAGTACTTC
-	TRBV9	-	TRBJ2-1	CASSPRGTPQLSNEQFF	TGTGCCAGCAGCCCACGCGGGACTCCCCAGCTGTCCAATGAGCAGTTCTTC